This TCR beta chain came from a study of blood T cell repertoires in COVID-19 (TCRdb year 2020). At the level of the whole study: Samples covering the acute and convalescent phases of COVID-19 were provided by collaborators in the United States, Italy and Spain. The prospective study material was composed of cDNA or gDNA derived from T cells, B-cell-depleted T cells, or PBMCs. Deeply sampled blood TCRbeta repertoires from subjects exposed to, actively infected with, or recovered from COVID-19 were included in the dataset. A freely available public database, intended as a resource for researchers studying the immune response to SARS-CoV-2, is where the repertoires were released. Samples came from the ongoing ImmuneRACE study (first 160 participants) plus 1,254 subjects from 6 global collaborators. A de-identified subject ID, COVID-19 status, age in years and sex were almost always included in the sample metadata. Where available, HLA class I and class II types were taken from metadata supplied by the sample provider and were not determined by assay-based typing. Findings and caveats that apply to the study as a whole: The amount of clinical and demographic metadata varied by source and participant and was provided uncurated.

The immunoSEQ Assay, a bias-controlled multiplex PCR, was used to amplify TCRbeta CDR3 regions from genomic DNA. Under the source paper's analysis protocol: Within the assay, amplification of reference gene primers was used to estimate how many nucleated cells each sample contained. To quantify the absolute abundance of each unique TCRbeta CDR3 rearrangement, sequence reads were collapsed and filtered. For each sample, productive Simpson clonality was calculated as the square root of Simpson's diversity index across productive rearrangements. Entries here come from immuneACCESS through TCRdb and include only in-frame sequences with V and J called. Some clones fail to appear in such tables; in the studies checked, an unresolved V gene covers under half of the shortfall, and the cause of the remainder is unknown. V and J calls and clone size are as listed in that table; D and trimming were resolved from the DNA. The sample table holds roughly 380,000 clones, of which around nine tenths were seen once. Roughly 1.6% of the sample comes from the top ten.

In Seattle, one collaborating source enrolled patients while the infection was active and tracked those patients longitudinally over the course of disease. Each collaborating institution followed its own protocols to collect whole blood in K2EDTA tubes. For TCRbeta analysis, collaborator samples were shipped as frozen whole blood, as isolated PBMCs, or as DNA extracted from either sample type. V gives up 2 bases and J gives up 4 bases, and the segment between their germline ends measures 11 bases. The germline V gene (reference sequence) gives CDR1 as LGHDT and CDR2 as YNNKEL. Reading from cysteine to phenylalanine, the CDR3 counts 15 amino acids. Only the CDR3 portion is preserved as DNA: 45 bases, with reading frame beginning at the first base. To note about this clone: Its antigen is not yet known. No base-level quality is on record; no much larger clone is a single base apart.

Sequenced sample: peripheral blood. The receptor comes from a middle-aged woman with COVID-19, enrolled during active disease. Here the chain combines TRBV3-1 (or the pseudogene TRBV3-2) and TRBJ2-2, and TRBD1 may be the D gene, going by 6 matching bases. CDR3 region: CASSQRQGLTGELFF. The DNA is TGTGCCAGCAGCCAACGGCAGGGGCTCACCGGGGAGCTGTTTTTT.